Following are 14 T cell receptor beta chains from one sample sequenced in a study of blood T cell repertoires in COVID-19. This table comes from immunoSEQ multiplex PCR, and its TCRdb copy is limited to in-frame clones, with some not included. The sample gives tens of thousands of clones, 75% to 90% of which show up once; 20% to 25% is in the top ten. The specimen sequenced was peripheral blood. The origin of the receptors is a man older than 75 with active or convalescent COVID-19.

This chain connects TRBV29-1 to TRBJ1-2, with D possibly being TRBD1 (5 bases). CDR1 SQVTM and CDR2 ANQGSEA come from the germline V gene. Trimming pared 8 bases from V and 4 bases from J, leaving 29 bases between. CDR3 size: 17 residues. Here the CDR3 DNA reads TGCAGCATCTTGGTTGGGGCAGGGTTCGTCGGTAGCTATGGCTACACCTTC. It specifies CSILVGAGFVGSYGYTF.

The chain is built from TRBV3-1 (or the pseudogene TRBV3-2) and TRBJ2-5; TRBD2 might be the D (6 bases). This CDR3 is built from 14 residues. Germline V gene sequence: CDR1 LGHDT, CDR2 YNNKEL (reference sequence). V shed 2 bases and J shed 5 bases, with 12 bases lying between them. Written as DNA, the CDR3 is TGTGCCAGCAGCCAAACCAGCGGAGGGGAGACCCAGTACTTC. Its protein is CASSQTSGGETQYF.

The chain carries TRBV6-5 and TRBJ1-2, with unresolved D. With 2 bases removed from V and 8 bases from J, the gap between germline ends came to 9 bases. This CDR3 comprises 12 residues. Germline lookup yields CDR1 MNHEY and CDR2 SVGAGI. This CDR3 is CASSYAGGGYTF. For the CDR3, the DNA is TGTGCCAGCAGTTACGCGGGTGGCGGCTACACCTTC.

The V and J genes are TRBV19 and TRBJ1-4; a possible D gene is TRBD1 (5 bases). Between the trimmed V and J ends, which lost 6 bases and 1 base, there was a span of 15 bases. CDR3 length equals 16 residues. Germline V gives CDR1 LNHDA, CDR2 SQIVND (reference sequence). Written as DNA, the CDR3 is TGTGCCAGTAGCCCATCAGGGTATAGAACTAATGAAAAACTGTTTTTT. It encodes CASSPSGYRTNEKLFF.

This clone has just one count. The rearrangement joins TRBV7-6 to TRBJ1-2, with D possibly matching TRBD1 (5 bases). Germline CDR1 reads SGHVS; CDR2 reads FNYEAQ. The CDR3 covers 16 residues. Deletions cut 2 bases from V and 2 bases from J, with 15 bases between. Here the CDR3 DNA reads TGTGCCAGCAGCTTATCTGGGGGGATGCTAAACTATGGCTACACCTTC. It specifies CASSLSGGMLNYGYTF. Variable domain in full (rest from reference TRBV7-6 and TRBJ1-2): GAGVSQSPRYKVTKRGQDVALRCDPISGHVSLYWYRQALGQGPEFLTYFNYEAQQDKSGLPNDRFSAERPEGSISTLTIQRTEQRDSAMYRCASSLSGGMLNYGYTFGSGTRLTVV.

This clone was observed a single time. The CDR3 coding sequence is TGTGCCAGCTCACCGCGGACAGGGGGCACGTCCTCCTACGAGCAGTACTTC. Translating it yields CASSPRTGGTSSYEQYF. The rearrangement links TRBV18 to TRBJ2-7; 11 bases fit TRBD1. The germline gives CDR1 KGHSH, CDR2 LQKENI. V was clipped by 3 bases and J by 0 bases; unmatched bases: 7. There are 17 residues in the CDR3.

This chain joins TRBV7-8 and TRBJ2-5, with TRBD1 identical over 8 bases. Germline CDR1 reads SGHVS; CDR2 reads FQNEAQ. The CDR3 is 16 amino acids. The V and J ends lost 0 bases and 3 bases, in that order; junction bases with no gene match: 6. The CDR3 region has the DNA TGTGCCAGCAGCTTAGCGGGGACAGGTCCTAAAGAGACCCAGTACTTC. It translates to CASSLAGTGPKETQYF.

The chain is built from TRBV4-2 and TRBJ2-1, with 12 positions matching TRBD2. The V segment lost 3 bases and the J segment 4 bases; nucleotides outside the gene matches: 4. The germline gives CDR1 LGHNA, CDR2 YNFKEQ. This CDR3 region has 16 residues. Here the CDR3 DNA reads TGTGCCAGCAGCCACCCCGGGACTAGCGGGTACAATGAGCAGTTCTTC. This codes for CASSHPGTSGYNEQFF.

The chain is built from TRBV27 and TRBJ2-2, with D possibly TRBD1 on 6 matching bases. The CDR3 totals 17 residues. The germline CDR1 and CDR2 sequences are MNHEY and SMNVEV (reference sequence). Trimming stripped 5 bases from V and 5 bases from J, with 21 bases between. CDR3 protein: CASSPTGTRLETGELFF. DNA for the CDR3: TGTGCCAGCAGTCCAACCGGGACAAGGTTGGAAACCGGGGAGCTGTTTTTT.

V usage is TRBV9 and J usage is TRBJ2-3; the D gene is possibly TRBD1 (5 bases). V lost 1 base to trimming and J lost 3 bases, with 15 bases between them. The CDR3 has 16 amino acids. CDR1 and CDR2 from the germline V gene are SGDLS and YYNGEE. This chain's CDR3 is CASSVLGASQTDTQYF. The CDR3 DNA is TGTGCCAGCAGCGTACTAGGGGCGTCCCAAACAGATACGCAGTATTTT.

V is TRBV19 and J is TRBJ1-5, with 9 bases that match TRBD1. The CDR3 has 15 residues. Germline CDR1 reads LNHDA; CDR2 reads SQIVND (reference sequence). J gave up 3 bases and V 6 bases, and 6 bases lay outside the gene matches. The chain's CDR3 is CASRIGTGSNQPQHF. DNA for the CDR3: TGTGCCAGTAGAATCGGGACAGGGTCCAATCAGCCCCAGCATTTT.

This chain connects TRBV6-6 to TRBJ1-1; D is possibly TRBD1 (6 bases). V gave up 7 bases and J gave up 1 base, with 10 bases separating them. Germline lookup yields CDR1 MNHNY and CDR2 SVGAGI (reference sequence). This CDR3 has 13 amino acids. The CDR3: CASIRTANTEAFF. CDR3 in DNA: TGTGCCAGCATCAGGACAGCGAACACTGAAGCTTTCTTT.

This sequence joins TRBV19 and TRBJ2-4, with 9 bases identical to TRBD2. The J segment lost 0 bases and the V segment lost 5 bases, leaving 8 bases of the junction unmatched. The CDR3 consists of 17 residues. CDR1 is LNHDA and CDR2 is SQIVND in the germline V gene (reference sequence). The CDR3 region has the DNA TGTGCCAGTAGTGAGTTAGCGGGAGCCCTAGCCAAAAACATTCAGTACTTC. Its translation: CASSELAGALAKNIQYF.

This clone was detected only a few times. This chain connects TRBV10-3 to TRBJ1-2, with TRBD1 as a possible D gene (6 bases). The germline CDR1 and CDR2 sequences are ENHRY and SYGVKD. There are 13 residues in the CDR3. The V and J ends lost 5 bases and 7 bases respectively, with 14 bases between them. The CDR3 bases are TGTGCCATCAGTCCCTGGGGGCAGCTTGGCTACACCTTC. The encoded protein is CAISPWGQLGYTF.